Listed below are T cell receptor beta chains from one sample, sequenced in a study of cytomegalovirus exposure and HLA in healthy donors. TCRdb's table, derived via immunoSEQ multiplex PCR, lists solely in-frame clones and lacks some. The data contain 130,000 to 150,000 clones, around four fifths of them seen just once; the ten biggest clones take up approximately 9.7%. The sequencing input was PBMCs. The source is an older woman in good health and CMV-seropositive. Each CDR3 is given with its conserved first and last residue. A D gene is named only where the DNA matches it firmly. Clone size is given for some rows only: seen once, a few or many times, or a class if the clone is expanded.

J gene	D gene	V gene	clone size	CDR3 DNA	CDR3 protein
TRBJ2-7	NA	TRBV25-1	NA	TGTGCCAGCAGTGATCTGCGCCACGAGCAGTACTTC	CASSDLRHEQYF
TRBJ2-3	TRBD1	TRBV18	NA	TGTGCCAGCTCACCACTGGGACAGACCCTCCATACGCAGTATTTT	CASSPLGQTLHTQYF
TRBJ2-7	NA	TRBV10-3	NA	TGTGCCATCAGGTCGGCACGGGAGAGCTCCTACGAGCAGTACTTC	CAIRSARESSYEQYF
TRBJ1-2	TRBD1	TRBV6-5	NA	TGTGCCAGCAGTCTACAGGGGGGAGATGGCTACACCTTC	CASSLQGGDGYTF
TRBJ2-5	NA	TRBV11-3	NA	TGTGCCAGCAGCGTAGGGGCCCGACAGCAAGAGACCCAGTACTTC	CASSVGARQQETQYF
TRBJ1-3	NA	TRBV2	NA	TGTGCCAGCAGTGTTGGCCCCTTTTCATCTGGAAACACCATATATTTT	CASSVGPFSSGNTIYF
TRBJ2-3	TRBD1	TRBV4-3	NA	TGCGCCAGCAGCCAAGGGGGGACAGGGGAACGATACACAGATACGCAGTATTTT	CASSQGGTGERYTDTQYF
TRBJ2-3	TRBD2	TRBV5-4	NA	TGTGCCAGCAGCTCCGGCGGGACTAGGGATGATACGCAGTATTTT	CASSSGGTRDDTQYF
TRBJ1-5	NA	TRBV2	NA	TGTGCCAGCAGTGAAGGCCCCAGGAATCAGCCCCAGCATTTT	CASSEGPRNQPQHF
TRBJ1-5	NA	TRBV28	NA	TGTGCCAGCAGTTTCTGGCAGAATAGCAATCAGCCCCAGCATTTT	CASSFWQNSNQPQHF
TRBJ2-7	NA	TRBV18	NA	TGTGCCAGCTCACCGACCGTCAGGGTAACCTACGAGCAGTACTTC	CASSPTVRVTYEQYF
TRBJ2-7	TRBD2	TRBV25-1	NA	TGTGCCAGCAGTGGCCCCCACGGGGGACTAGACTACGAGCAGTACTTC	CASSGPHGGLDYEQYF
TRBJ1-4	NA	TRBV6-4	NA	TGTGCCACCCATGACAGTTCCACCATTGAAAAACTGTTTTTT	CATHDSSTIEKLFF
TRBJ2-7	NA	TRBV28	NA	TGTGCCAGCAGTTTATATGACGGGGGTTACGAGCAGTACTTC	CASSLYDGGYEQYF
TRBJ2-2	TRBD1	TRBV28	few	TGTGCCAGCAGTCCTTCGACAGGGGGGACCGGGGAGCTGTTTTTT	CASSPSTGGTGELFF
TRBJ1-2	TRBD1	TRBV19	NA	TGTGCCAGTAGTATCGGACAGGGTGGGGGCTACACCTTC	CASSIGQGGGYTF
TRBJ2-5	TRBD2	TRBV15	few	TGTGCCACCAGCAGAGGGGCTAGCGGGTATCAAGAGACCCAGTACTTC	CATSRGASGYQETQYF
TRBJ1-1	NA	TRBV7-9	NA	TGTTCCAGCAGCTTTAGGGGGGGGGCCAACACTGAAGCTTTCTTT	CSSSFRGGANTEAFF
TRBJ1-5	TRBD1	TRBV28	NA	TGTGCCAGCAGTAGAGGACAGGGGGCGGGTCAGCCCCAGCATTTT	CASSRGQGAGQPQHF
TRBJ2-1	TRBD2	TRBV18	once	TGTGCCAGCTCACCCTTAGCGGGTGTGGGCGATGAGCAGTTCTTC	CASSPLAGVGDEQFF
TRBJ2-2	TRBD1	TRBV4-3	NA	TGCGCCAGCAGCCTGCGGACAGGGAACACCGGGGAGCTGTTTTTT	CASSLRTGNTGELFF
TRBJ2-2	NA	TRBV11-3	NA	TGTGCCAGCAGCCGGACAGCGAACACCGGGGAGCTGTTTTTT	CASSRTANTGELFF
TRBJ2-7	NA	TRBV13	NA	TGTGCCAGCAGCTCTAAGCGCGAGCAGTACTTC	CASSSKREQYF
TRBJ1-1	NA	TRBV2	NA	TGTGCCAGCAGTGATCCCCAATACAGGGCAGGCAACACTGAAGCTTTCTTT	CASSDPQYRAGNTEAFF
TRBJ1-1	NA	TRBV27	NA	TGTGCCAGCAGTACTATGAACACTGAAGCTTTCTTT	CASSTMNTEAFF
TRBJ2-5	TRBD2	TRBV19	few	TGTGCCAGTAGTATACAACGAGCGGGAGGGACCCAGTACTTC	CASSIQRAGGTQYF
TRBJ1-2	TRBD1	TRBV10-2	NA	TGCGCCAGCAGTGTGGGGACAGAGGTTGATGGCTACACCTTC	CASSVGTEVDGYTF
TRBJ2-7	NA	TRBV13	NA	TGTGCCAGCAGCTTAACCCGGGACTGGCAGGCCGAGCAGTACTTC	CASSLTRDWQAEQYF
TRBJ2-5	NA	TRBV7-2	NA	TGTGCCAGCAGCTTCGGTTTCGGTTTACGGGAGACCCAGTACTTC	CASSFGFGLRETQYF
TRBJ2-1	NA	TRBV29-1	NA	TGCAGCGTTGGTGGGCAGACCAATTACAATGAGCAGTTCTTC	CSVGGQTNYNEQFF
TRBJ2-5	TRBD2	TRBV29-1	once	TGCAGCGTTGAAGTGGGACTAGCGGACCAAGAGACCCAGTACTTC	CSVEVGLADQETQYF
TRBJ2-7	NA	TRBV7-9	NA	TGTGCCAGCAGCCCTCTGTACGAGCAGTACTTC	CASSPLYEQYF
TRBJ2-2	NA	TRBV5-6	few	TGTGCCAGCAGCTCACTCATTAGGGGTAGCGGAGAGACCGGGGAGCTGTTTTTT	CASSSLIRGSGETGELFF
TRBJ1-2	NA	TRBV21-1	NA	TGTGCCAGCAGCAAAGAACGACTCCCGGGACAGGGAACCTATGGCTACACCTTC	CASSKERLPGQGTYGYTF
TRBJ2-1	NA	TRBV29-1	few	TGCAGCGTTGTCTTACAGAATTACAATGAGCAGTTCTTC	CSVVLQNYNEQFF
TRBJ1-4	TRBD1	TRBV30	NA	TGTGCCTGGAGTGTACGCCGGGACAGCGGGGAAAAACTGTTTTTT	CAWSVRRDSGEKLFF
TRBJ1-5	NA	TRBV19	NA	TGTGCCAGTAGTATTAGTTACAATCAGCCCCAGCATTTT	CASSISYNQPQHF
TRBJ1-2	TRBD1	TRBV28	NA	TGTGCCAGCAGCATTACGGGACAGGGGTCCTCTAACTATGGCTACACCTTC	CASSITGQGSSNYGYTF
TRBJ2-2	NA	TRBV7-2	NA	TGTGCCAGCAGCTTACAGGGAACCACCGGGGAGCTGTTTTTT	CASSLQGTTGELFF
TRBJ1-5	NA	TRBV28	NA	TGTGCCAGCAGTTTTCTGTCGGCCAGGCGGGCAGGAGGCAATCAGCCCCAGCATTTT	CASSFLSARRAGGNQPQHF
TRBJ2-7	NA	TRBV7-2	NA	TGTGCCAGCAGCTCGCCTACTGGTTGGTACGAGCAGTACTTC	CASSSPTGWYEQYF
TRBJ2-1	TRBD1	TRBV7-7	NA	TGTGCTAGCAGCTCCGGAAGGACAGGCCCCCAAGGGGCAGGCAATGAGCAGTTCTTC	CASSSGRTGPQGAGNEQFF
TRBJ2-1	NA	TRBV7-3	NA	TGTGCCAGCAGCCTCGGTCAGGGCAATGAGCAGTTCTTC	CASSLGQGNEQFF
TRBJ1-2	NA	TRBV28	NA	TGTGCCAGCAACTCTAACTATGGCTACACCTTC	CASNSNYGYTF